This T cell receptor (beta chain) appears in the sequencing data of a study of cytomegalovirus exposure and HLA in healthy donors. The PCR was carried out with 60 Vbeta primers and 13 Jbeta primers. The assay was immunoSEQ multiplex PCR, and TCRdb's table has in-frame clones only and misses some. This table holds about 59,000 clones, around 83% found once. With regard to this clone: Its antigen is not identified.

Germline-derived CDR1 and CDR2 are SGHAT and FQNNGV. The CDR3 runs to 13 residues. Trimming left V 6 bases short and J 3 bases short, with 11 bases between. No CMV serostatus entry exists for this donor. The study's findings and limits: Earlier analysis yielded a pattern in which most TCR beta V segments were productive about 90% or about 30% of the time. Later analysis suggested most CMV-associated TCR beta chains were HLA-restricted. The study designated over 150 TCR beta chains cytomegalovirus-associated.

The receptor comes from a human donor in good health. Sequenced sample: PBMCs. This chain joins TRBV11-2 and TRBJ1-2; perhaps TRBD1 as D (6 bases). CDR3 residues: CASSRQADYGYTF. The CDR3 nucleotides are TGTGCCAGCAGTAGACAGGCCGACTATGGCTACACCTTC.